The 17 T cell receptor beta chains below all came from one sample that was sequenced in a study of monozygotic twins with inflammatory bowel disease. TCRdb reworked the 5' RACE reads into one entry per CDR3 protein, no DNA. The sample table sets out roughly 100,000 distinct CDR3 sequences. Sequencing was done on a sample of blood. All receptors come from a human donor with ulcerative colitis or Crohn's disease, or a healthy co-twin of an affected twin (not recorded which).

The CDR3 region is CAGKSLAGLYDEQFF. V usage is TRBV28 and J usage is TRBJ2-1; there is no DNA to check the TCRdb D call of TRBD2. Germline V gene sequence: CDR1 MDHEN, CDR2 SYDVKM. The CDR3 is 15 amino acids.

The chain carries TRBV20-1 and TRBJ1-6; TCRdb returns TRBD1, unconfirmable since there is no DNA. Germline V CDR1 and CDR2: DFQATT, SNEGSKA (reference sequence). The CDR3 totals 17 residues. CDR3 sequence: CSARGTPQGVWNSPLHF.

V usage is TRBV29-1 and J usage is TRBJ2-1; absent DNA, TCRdb's TRBD2 call cannot be checked. The CDR3 spans 14 residues. Per germline, CDR1 SQVTM and CDR2 ANQGSEA. The CDR3: CSVSGGRTGNEQFF.

V is TRBV4-2 and J is TRBJ2-6. From germline, CDR1 is LGHNA and CDR2 YNFKEQ. This CDR3 is 15 amino acids long. CDR3 sequence: CASSQDNSGANVLTF.

The CDR3 sequence: CASSPQANNEQFF. V usage is TRBV7-2 and J usage is TRBJ2-1; TCRdb's D gene call, TRBD1, goes unchecked for lack of DNA. Germline CDR1 reads SGHTA; CDR2 reads FQGNSA. The CDR3 loop spans 13 amino acids.

The chain joins TRBV10-3 to TRBJ2-7. CDR1 and CDR2 from the germline V gene are ENHRY and SYGVKD. The CDR3 spans 14 residues. The CDR3 is CAITDTRSSYEQYF.

The chain couples TRBV14 to TRBJ2-5. In germline, CDR1 is SGHDN, CDR2 FVKESK. The CDR3 is 15 amino acids. CDR3 loop: CASSQAAWYQETQYF.

The genes are TRBV7-2 and TRBJ2-7; TCRdb outputs TRBD2, but without DNA this stays unchecked. This CDR3 is 13 amino acids long. CDR1 and CDR2 (germline): SGHTA, FQGNSA. Here the CDR3 reads CTSGRGLVYEQYF.

V gene TRBV5-1 combines with J gene TRBJ2-2; the TCRdb D gene call, TRBD1, has no DNA to confirm it. The germline gives CDR1 SGHRS, CDR2 YFSETQ. CDR3 length: 14 residues. The CDR3: CASSHGGYTGELFF.

This CDR3 reads CASSRKLAGGDNEQFF. The chain carries TRBV4-2 and TRBJ2-1; TCRdb reports TRBD2, a call that lacks DNA to check it against. The germline CDR1 and CDR2 sequences are LGHNA and YNFKEQ. This CDR3 spans 16 amino acids.

J is TRBJ2-3 and V is TRBV11-2. The CDR3 is made up of 13 amino acids. CDR1 is SGHAT and CDR2 is FQNNGV in the germline V gene. The CDR3 here is CASSLGTTDTQYF.

The chain uses TRBV20-1 and TRBJ2-1; TCRdb lists TRBD2, though no DNA is available to test this call. Germline V CDR1 and CDR2: DFQATT, SNEGSKA (reference sequence). The CDR3 runs to 11 residues. CDR3: CSARTIGWEFF.

The chain's CDR3 is CASSRAMSDGTEAFF. V and J are TRBV19 and TRBJ1-1. The CDR3 runs to 15 residues. CDR1 and CDR2 from the germline V gene are LNHDA and SQIVND (reference sequence).

This rearrangement joins TRBV30 to TRBJ2-5. There are 13 residues in the CDR3. The germline V gene encodes CDR1 GTSNPN and CDR2 SVGIG (reference sequence). CDR3 loop: CAWSVWSAETQYF.

The chain is built from TRBV28 and TRBJ2-7; checking the TCRdb D call of TRBD1 is not possible without DNA. Germline values: CDR1 MDHEN, CDR2 SYDVKM. The CDR3 sequence is 12 residues long. This CDR3 reads CASSLTGLQQYF.

The chain has TRBV7-3 and TRBJ2-1; TCRdb's assignment of TRBD2 cannot be checked, as there is no DNA. Germline loops: CDR1 SGHTA, CDR2 FQGTGA. This CDR3 is built from 15 residues. The CDR3 region is CASSVNSGVFDEQFF.

The CDR3 sequence is CASSIALDRGIYGYTF. The chain carries TRBV6-1 and TRBJ1-2; TCRdb calls TRBD1, which cannot be checked without DNA. The V gene's germline CDR1 is MNHNS and CDR2 SASEGT. The CDR3 loop spans 16 amino acids.